This TCR beta chain stems from a study of vaccination and CD4 T cells after COVID-19. On this clonotype: Its antigen remains unidentified.

Described treatment: roughly 11-day PBMC culture with coronavirus spike peptide pools or control peptides (ViraFEST assay). ViraFEST grew antigen-specific T cells using peptide pools, then sequenced TCRs. Having spent 10 days in culture, CD4+ T cells were then isolated by negative selection. Cultured CD4+ T cell DNA underwent sequencing with the Oncomine TCR Beta short-read assay. It was from cultured CD4+ T cells that genomic DNA was extracted. TCRdb re-derived calls from the PCR reads in MiXCR, one entry per CDR3 protein. The sample yields roughly 12,000 distinct CDR3 sequences, about 50% seen once. The CDR3 is 14 residues long. Trimming shortened V by 2 bases and J by 6 bases, and 9 bases separated the two germline ends.

V usage is TRBV5-7 and J usage is TRBJ1-6; possible D gene TRBD1, 5 bases. TRBV5-7 is placed among ORFs of uncertain function. The sequencing input was CD4+ T cells from blood, cultured in vitro. The TCR sequence derives from a human donor who had recovered from COVID-19. CDR3 residues: CASSFRTTNSPLHF. The DNA of the CDR3 is TGTGCCAGCAGCTTCAGGACAACTAATTCACCCCTCCACTTT.